These 14 T cell receptor beta chains share one sample of origin, sequenced in a study of blood T cell repertoires in COVID-19 (dated by TCRdb to 2018 to 2020). Libraries were built with the immunoSEQ multiplex PCR assay. TCRdb retrieved this table from immuneACCESS and kept in-frame rearrangements only. Not all clones are present; in checked studies, unresolved V genes account for under half, and no reason is known for the remainder. The sample table records 110,000 to 150,000 clones; under 85% of these occur just once. Together, the top ten hold 1.6% of the sample. Input material: peripheral blood. The receptors were gathered from a human donor in a cohort sampled during active COVID-19.

The chain carries TRBV15 and TRBJ2-1; possibly TRBD2 for D (6 bases). Germline V gives CDR1 LNHNV, CDR2 YYDKDF (reference sequence). V shed 1 base and J shed 8 bases, with 9 bases lying between them. The CDR3 has 13 residues. DNA of the CDR3: TGTGCCACCAGCAGAGGCTGGAGGGATGAGCAGTTCTTC. Translation: CATSRGWRDEQFF.

This clone has more than one count but fewer than ten. The chain has TRBV5-5 and TRBJ2-1; the match to TRBD1 covers 7 bases. The germline V gene encodes CDR1 SGHKS and CDR2 YYEKEE (reference sequence). The CDR3 covers 16 residues. V gave up 0 bases and J gave up 5 bases; unmatched junction bases: 8. CDR3 sequence reads: CASSLGGGERNNEQFF. DNA of the CDR3: TGTGCCAGCAGCTTGGGAGGGGGCGAGCGGAACAATGAGCAGTTCTTC.

A single count supports this clone. V gene TRBV16 combines with J gene TRBJ1-1, with TRBD1 matching over 8 bases. Germline V lookup: CDR1 KGHSY, CDR2 FQNENV. Trimming removed 0 bases from V and 5 bases from J; junction bases left unmatched: 8. CDR3 length equals 16 residues. CDR3 in DNA: TGTGCCAGCAGCCAATCCGGTAGGACAGGGAGTACTGAAGCTTTCTTT. It codes for CASSQSGRTGSTEAFF.

The chain recombines TRBV7-8 with TRBJ2-1; D unresolved. The CDR3 runs to 13 residues. Germline V gene lookup returns CDR1 SGHVS and CDR2 FQNEAQ. V was clipped by 2 bases and J by 5 bases, with 7 bases between them. In DNA form, the CDR3 reads TGTGCCAGCAGCTTACTATCGAACAATGAGCAGTTCTTC. This translates into CASSLLSNNEQFF.

This chain links TRBV13 with TRBJ1-1; possibly TRBD1 for D (6 bases). This CDR3 is built from 17 residues. Germline loops: CDR1 PRHDT, CDR2 FYEKMQ (reference sequence). V lost 4 bases and J 2 bases, leaving 20 bases between the germline ends. The CDR3 region is CASSSRVGGWGNTEAFF. DNA for the CDR3: TGTGCCAGCAGCTCACGCGTAGGGGGATGGGGAAACACTGAAGCTTTCTTT. Variable domain in full (rest from reference TRBV13 and TRBJ1-1): AAGVIQSPRHLIKEKRETATLKCYPIPRHDTVYWYQQGPGQDPQFLISFYEKMQSDKGSIPDRFSAQQFSDYHSELNMSSLELGDSALYFCASSSRVGGWGNTEAFFGQGTRLTVV.

The J gene is TRBJ2-1, the V gene TRBV18, with 9 bases fitting TRBD2. Germline V gene sequence: CDR1 KGHSH, CDR2 LQKENI. CDR3 length: 16 amino acids. With 2 bases clipped from V and 5 bases from J, the junction kept 7 bases outside the gene matches. CDR3: CASSPGSGRPHNEQFF. In nucleotides, the CDR3 is TGTGCCAGCTCACCAGGTAGCGGGAGACCCCACAATGAGCAGTTCTTC.

This clone was observed a handful of times. The genes are TRBV10-3 and TRBJ1-1; 8 nucleotides match TRBD1. The CDR3 is 14 residues long. Trimming removed 6 bases from V and 0 bases from J; junction bases left unmatched: 3. CDR1 ENHRY and CDR2 SYGVKD come from the germline V gene. For the CDR3, the DNA is TGTGCCATCAGCGAGGGACAGGTGAACACTGAAGCTTTCTTT. It is translated as CAISEGQVNTEAFF.

The chain has TRBV18 and TRBJ2-1; 9 bases match TRBD1. The V gene's germline CDR1 is KGHSH and CDR2 LQKENI. V was clipped by 0 bases and J by 5 bases; unmatched bases: 5. The CDR3 covers 16 residues. The CDR3 protein is CASSPPRTGAHNEQFF. In nucleotides, the CDR3 is TGTGCCAGCTCACCACCGCGGACAGGGGCCCACAATGAGCAGTTCTTC.

The chain employs TRBV19 and TRBJ1-2; 9 bases line up with TRBD1. CDR1 is LNHDA and CDR2 is SQIVND in the germline V gene (reference sequence). CDR3 length: 14 residues. The J segment lost 2 bases and the V segment lost 7 bases, leaving 5 bases of the junction unmatched. CDR3 in amino acids: CASNPGTGNYGYTF. In DNA, the CDR3 is TGTGCCAGTAACCCCGGGACAGGGAACTATGGCTACACCTTC.

The V call is TRBV5-1, the J call TRBJ2-3; 8 nucleotides agree with TRBD1. Unmatched junction bases numbered 4, after V lost 0 bases and J lost 4 bases. This CDR3 has 15 amino acids. Germline-derived CDR1 and CDR2 are SGHRS and YFSETQ. The CDR3 DNA is TGCGCCAGCAGCTTGGCTCAGGGGGCCGCAGATACGCAGTATTTT. Translated, it gives CASSLAQGAADTQYF.

The chain employs TRBV9 and TRBJ2-6; D gene uncertain. Trimming shortened V by 1 base and J by 1 base, and 18 bases separated the two germline ends. The CDR3 loop spans 19 amino acids. Germline loops: CDR1 SGDLS, CDR2 YYNGEE. CDR3 nucleotide sequence: TGTGCCAGCAGCGTACCCCTCTCCGCACCTACTTCTGGGGCCAACGTCCTGACTTTC. Amino acids: CASSVPLSAPTSGANVLTF.

This clone was observed a few times. The chain carries TRBV5-1 and TRBJ2-7; 7 bases fit TRBD1. This CDR3 spans 14 amino acids. Per germline, CDR1 SGHRS and CDR2 YFSETQ. With V trimmed by 7 bases and J by 3 bases, 10 bases remained unmatched. The CDR3 region is CASSGGDVSYEQYF. DNA of the CDR3: TGCGCCAGCTCAGGGGGAGATGTTAGCTACGAGCAGTACTTC.

CDR3 DNA sequence: TGTGCCAGCAGCCAGGGCCGTAGCAATCAGCCCCAGCATTTT. It translates to CASSQGRSNQPQHF. The gene calls are TRBV3-1 (or the pseudogene TRBV3-2) and TRBJ1-5, with D unresolved. CDR3 length: 14 residues. Germline CDR1 reads LGHDT; CDR2 reads YNNKEL (reference sequence). The V gene lost 3 bases and the J gene lost 0 bases, with 6 bases spanning the gap.

This chain links TRBV30 with TRBJ2-1; D is unresolved. This CDR3 contains 14 residues. Per the germline V gene, CDR1 is GTSNPN and CDR2 is SVGIG (reference sequence). V lost 7 bases, J lost 4 bases, and 17 bases lay in between. Here the CDR3 DNA reads TGTGCCTCCACCCCCGGCGGAGTATACAATGAGCAGTTCTTC. Protein: CASTPGGVYNEQFF.